This entry is about one TCR beta chain. This clone was counted a single time. Its antigen is still unknown. It has no much larger one-base neighbor in the sample; base qualities were not kept. This sample is drawn from a study of T cells in localized non-small cell lung cancer (dated by TCRdb to about 2020). Broadly, across the study: Comparing tumors with uninvolved tumor-adjacent lungs, the study looked at the T cell repertoires of about 240 patients with early-stage NSCLC. The cohort was made up of around 250 treatment-naive NSCLC patients whose localized lung tumors had been resected. NSCLC patients had a mean age of roughly 66 years, and fewer than 150 were male and 85 to 110 female.

At diagnosis, peripheral blood, uninvolved tumor-adjacent lung and tumor were collected and stored as a combination of fresh-frozen and FFPE material. For TCR repertoire profiling, blood samples were analyzed in the form of peripheral blood mononuclear cells. Trimming removed 1 base from V and 4 bases from J, leaving 13 bases between the germline ends. The CDR3 goes from the cysteine to the phenylalanine over 15 residues. Only the CDR3 region is kept as DNA, spanning 45 bases read in frame from base 1. The germline V gene (reference sequence) gives CDR1 as SEHNR and CDR2 as FQNEAQ. The immunoSEQ Assay was used to sequence TCR beta CDR3 regions from DNA. On the authors' methods: T cell density was computed as TCR beta template counts normalized to usable DNA estimated by amplifying housekeeping genes. The preseqR package was used to estimate richness by extrapolating to 400,000 templates for PBMC samples and to 120,000 templates for tissue samples. Clonality was calculated as one minus Pielou's evenness. Tissue-enriched TCRs were identified by differential abundance testing using productive amino-acid clonotypes, minimum total count 5 and alpha 0.1. The Jaccard Index and the Morisita Overlap Index were used to quantify repertoire overlap between compartments. GLIPH clustered TCR beta CDR3s with public tetramer-defined viral CDR3s; viral motifs required at least three viral sequences plus V-gene enrichment. The immuneACCESS repertoire file appears here via TCRdb, limited to in-frame rearrangements. These files lack a portion of the clones; in checked studies, under half of the deficit traces to unresolved V genes, and the cause of the others is not known. That table is the source of V, J and clone size, and D and trimming were worked out from the DNA. This sample gives 100,000 to 150,000 clones in total; 89% of them show up just once. The ten largest clones take up around 1.8% of the sample.

On the study overall, not on this receptor specifically: Because of the exploratory design, TCR variables were selected using unadjusted p-values without false-discovery rate correction. Uninvolved tumor-adjacent lung showed the highest T cell clonality, higher than tumor, which suggests more focused antigenic responses in the adjacent lung. Of the top 100 tumor clones, a median of approximately 60 were detected in paired uninvolved adjacent lung; roughly 26 were also among that lung's top 100. Higher blood T cell density associated with longer overall survival, while higher adjacent-lung clonality associated with shorter survival. Multi-region tumor sequencing was not performed, so intratumor heterogeneity could not be excluded.

Recombination linked TRBV7-9 to TRBJ1-2, with a weak D call of TRBD1 (5 bases match). Specimen: peripheral blood, collected before any cancer treatment. This clonotype was obtained from a female donor older than 55 with stage I lung adenocarcinoma. The DNA sequence follows: TGTGCCAGCAGCTTAGTCCAAGGGGTGTCCTATGGCTACACCTTC. Its translation reads: CASSLVQGVSYGYTF.